The T cell receptor beta chain described here comes from a study of control samples from healthy donors and cancer patients. The germline gives CDR1 KGHDR, CDR2 SFDVKD. The ends were cut back, 5 bases at V and 7 bases at J, with 10 bases in the middle. The CDR3 runs 12 residues. Assay used: immunoSEQ multiplex PCR; TCRdb lists only in-frame clones, some missing. The sample has 76,000 or so clones, about 89% seen once. The V gene is TRBV24-1, the J gene TRBJ1-2; D is perhaps TRBD1 (5 bases). Material: PBMCs. The TCR comes from a woman aged 45 to 65 with colorectal cancer. CDR3 amino acids: CATSGQGFGYTF. The CDR3 DNA reads TGTGCCACCAGTGGCCAGGGTTTTGGCTACACCTTC.